This record looks at one TCR beta chain sequence and its context. The data derive from a study of blood T cell repertoires in COVID-19. Study at large: There were acute and convalescent COVID-19 samples, and they came from the United States, Italy and Spain.

The CDR3 runs to 17 residues. CDR1 and CDR2 from the germline V gene are ENHRY and SYGVKD. The V gene lost 6 bases and the J gene lost 6 bases, with 27 bases spanning the gap. Per the original data handling: Reference gene primer amplification gave estimated nucleated cell counts. Here immunoSEQ multiplex PCR was the method, and the copy in TCRdb shows in-frame clones only, minus some. V and J calls and clone size are copied from that table; D and trimming were computed from the DNA. The table lists 250,000 to 300,000 clones, around 91% of them singletons, with 9.5% to 15% in the top ten. The receptor was derived from a woman aged 55-70 years with acute or convalescent COVID-19. The genes are TRBV10-3 and TRBJ2-7, with D possibly TRBD2 on 6 matching bases. What was sequenced was peripheral blood. CDR3 DNA sequence: TGTGCCATCAGCCGTGAGAGCGGGCTGGCATCTCGGGTCGAGCAGTACTTC. Protein: CAISRESGLASRVEQYF.